These 10 T cell receptor beta chains came from one sample sequenced in a study of blood T cell repertoires in COVID-19 (dated by TCRdb to the early 2020s). To prepare the library, the immunoSEQ multiplex PCR assay was applied. This immuneACCESS table, as held by TCRdb, lists in-frame sequences with V and J called but not all clones. Of the missing ones, under half trace to an unresolved V gene in checked studies; the others have no known cause. The sample includes about 370,000 clones, with 75% to 90% observed a single time. The top ten clones comprise 0.95% to 1.1% of the sample. Sequencing was done on a sample of PBMCs or T cells enriched from blood (not recorded which). These TCRs come from a man aged 18 to 29 who had recovered from COVID-19.

The V gene is TRBV4-2, the J gene TRBJ2-7, with D possibly matching TRBD2 (7 bases). Trimming cost V 5 bases and J 0 bases, with 11 bases left between them. From germline, CDR1 is LGHNA and CDR2 YNFKEQ. This CDR3 comprises 14 residues. CDR3 nucleotide sequence: TGTGCCAGCAGCGGCGGGGGCAGCTCCTACGAGCAGTACTTC. It specifies CASSGGGSSYEQYF.

The chain combines TRBV12-5 with TRBJ1-5; no clear D. The CDR3 has 11 residues. V lost 6 bases and J 5 bases, leaving 5 bases between the germline ends. Germline CDR1 is LGHNT and CDR2 is FRNRAP. The DNA for the CDR3 is TGTGCTAGTGGACGGGATCAGCCCCAGCATTTT. Its translation is CASGRDQPQHF.

V is TRBV5-6 and J is TRBJ1-2, with D maybe TRBD1 (5 bases). The CDR3 loop spans 14 amino acids. Germline V gene lookup returns CDR1 SGHDT and CDR2 YYEEEE. V was trimmed by 0 bases and J by 5 bases, leaving 11 bases between them. The CDR3 DNA sequence: TGTGCCAGCAGCTTGGGTCAGGGTTGGTATGGCTACACCTTC. Residues: CASSLGQGWYGYTF.

This clone was counted only a few times. This sequence joins TRBV14 and TRBJ1-4, with TRBD1 matching over 7 bases. The junction had 5 bases not matched to a gene; V was cut back by 2 bases and J by 8 bases. The germline CDR1 and CDR2 sequences are SGHDN and FVKESK. CDR3 length: 14 residues. Here the CDR3 reads CASSQQQGMEKLFF. DNA of the CDR3: TGTGCCAGCAGCCAACAACAGGGGATGGAAAAACTGTTTTTT.

V usage is TRBV7-2 and J usage is TRBJ2-5; weak D call: TRBD1 (5 bases). CDR1 is SGHTA, CDR2 FQGNSA, per germline. V was shortened by 0 bases and J by 4 bases, with 12 bases between the two germline ends. CDR3 length: 15 residues. Here the CDR3 DNA reads TGTGCCAGCAGCTTAGCGGCAATCCAGGGAGAGACCCAGTACTTC. Amino acid sequence: CASSLAAIQGETQYF.

In regard to this clone: Different DNA sequences within this sample yield the same CDR3. This chain connects TRBV28 to TRBJ1-2; D not resolved. The CDR3 spans 12 residues. The V end was cut by 2 bases, the J end by 5 bases, with 6 bases between. CDR1 is MDHEN, CDR2 SYDVKM, per germline. The CDR3 spells CASSLGGYGYTF. The CDR3 DNA follows: TGTGCCAGCAGTTTAGGAGGGTATGGCTACACCTTC.

The CDR3 sequence is CAWSVRGGPTGELFF. CDR3 nucleotide sequence: TGTGCCTGGAGTGTACGCGGAGGGCCCACCGGGGAGCTGTTTTTT. The rearrangement joins TRBV30 to TRBJ2-2, with a possible D match to TRBD2 (6 bases). The V gene's germline CDR1 is GTSNPN and CDR2 SVGIG (reference sequence). The CDR3 totals 15 residues. Trimming removed 0 bases at V and 4 bases at J, with 12 bases between.

J is TRBJ1-5 and V is TRBV28; TRBD1 might be the D (6 bases). V was clipped by 4 bases and J by 6 bases, with 10 bases between them. The CDR3 is 13 amino acids. The V gene's germline CDR1 is MDHEN and CDR2 SYDVKM. The CDR3 DNA sequence: TGTGCCAGCAGTTCAGGGGCTTTTCAGCCCCAGCATTTT. This encodes CASSSGAFQPQHF.

The V gene is TRBV7-9, the J gene TRBJ1-2, with D perhaps matching TRBD1 (5 bases). This CDR3 is 15 amino acids long. Trimming cost V 5 bases and J 6 bases, with 19 bases left between them. Germline values: CDR1 SEHNR, CDR2 FQNEAQ (reference sequence). The CDR3 region has the DNA TGTGCCAGCAGCCGACCTCCGACAGTAGAGCATGGCTACACCTTC. This sequence encodes CASSRPPTVEHGYTF.

This chain connects TRBV7-9 to TRBJ1-2, with a weak D call TRBD1 (5 bases). The CDR3 sequence is 12 residues long. V lost 10 bases, J lost 4 bases, and 13 bases lay in between. Germline V gene sequence: CDR1 SEHNR, CDR2 FQNEAQ (reference sequence). CDR3: CATRGGSYGYTF. CDR3 coding DNA: TGTGCCACCCGTGGGGGGAGCTATGGCTACACCTTC.